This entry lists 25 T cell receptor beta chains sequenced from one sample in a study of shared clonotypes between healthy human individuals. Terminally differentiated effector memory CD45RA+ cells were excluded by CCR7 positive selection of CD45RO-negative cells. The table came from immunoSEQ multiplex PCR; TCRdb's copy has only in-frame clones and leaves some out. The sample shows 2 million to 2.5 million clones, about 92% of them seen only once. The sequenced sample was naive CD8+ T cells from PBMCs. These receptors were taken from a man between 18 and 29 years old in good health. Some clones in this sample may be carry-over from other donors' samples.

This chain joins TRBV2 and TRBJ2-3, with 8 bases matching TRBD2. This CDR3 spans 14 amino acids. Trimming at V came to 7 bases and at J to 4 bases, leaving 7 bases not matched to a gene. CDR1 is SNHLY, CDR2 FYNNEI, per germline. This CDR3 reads CASTRAGDADTQYF. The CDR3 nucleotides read TGTGCCAGCACGAGAGCGGGAGATGCAGATACGCAGTATTTT.

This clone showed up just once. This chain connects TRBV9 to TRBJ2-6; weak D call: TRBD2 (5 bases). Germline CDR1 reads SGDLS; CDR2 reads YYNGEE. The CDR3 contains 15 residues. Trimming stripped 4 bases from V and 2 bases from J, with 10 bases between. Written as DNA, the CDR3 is TGTGCCAGCAGCCTCGCTAGCACTGGGGCCAACGTCCTGACTTTC. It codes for CASSLASTGANVLTF.

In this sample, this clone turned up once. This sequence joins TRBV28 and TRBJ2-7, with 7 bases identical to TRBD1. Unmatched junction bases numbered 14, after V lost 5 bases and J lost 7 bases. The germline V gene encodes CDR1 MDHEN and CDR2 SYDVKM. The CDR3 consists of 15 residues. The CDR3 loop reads CASSPHGTEDQEQYF. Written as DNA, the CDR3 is TGTGCCAGCAGTCCTCACGGGACAGAGGATCAAGAGCAGTACTTC.

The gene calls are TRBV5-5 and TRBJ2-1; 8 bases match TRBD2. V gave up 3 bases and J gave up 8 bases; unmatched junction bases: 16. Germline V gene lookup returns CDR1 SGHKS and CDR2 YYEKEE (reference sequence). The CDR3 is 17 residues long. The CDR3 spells CASSSGGRSLSSHEQFF. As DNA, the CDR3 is TGTGCCAGCAGCTCGGGCGGGAGGTCCCTCTCGAGTCATGAGCAGTTCTTC.

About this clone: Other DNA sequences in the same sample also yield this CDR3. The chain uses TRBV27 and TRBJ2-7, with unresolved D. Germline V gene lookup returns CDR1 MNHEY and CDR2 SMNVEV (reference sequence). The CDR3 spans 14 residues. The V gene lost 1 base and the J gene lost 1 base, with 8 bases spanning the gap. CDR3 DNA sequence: TGTGCCAGCAGTTTATTGGCCTCTTCCTACGAGCAGTACTTC. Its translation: CASSLLASSYEQYF.

In nucleotides, the CDR3 is TGTGCCAGCAGGGCAGAACTCACAGATACGCAGTATTTT. It specifies CASRAELTDTQYF. The V and J genes are TRBV11-2 and TRBJ2-3; D is unclear. CDR1 SGHAT and CDR2 FQNNGV come from the germline V gene. CDR3 length: 13 residues. V lost 6 bases and J lost 2, with 9 bases in between. Using reference TRBV11-2 and TRBJ2-3 for the parts outside the CDR3, the full variable domain is EAGVAQSPRYKIIEKRQSVAFWCNPISGHATLYWYQQILGQGPKLLIQFQNNGVVDDSQLPKDRFSAERLKGVDSTLKIQPAKLEDSAVYLCASRAELTDTQYFGPGTRLTVL.

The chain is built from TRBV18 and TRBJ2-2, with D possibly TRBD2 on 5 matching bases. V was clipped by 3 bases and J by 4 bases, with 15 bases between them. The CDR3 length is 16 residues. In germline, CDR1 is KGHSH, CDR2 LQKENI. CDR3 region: CASSPLRGMGTGELFF. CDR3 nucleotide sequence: TGTGCCAGCTCACCCCTGCGAGGGATGGGCACCGGGGAGCTGTTTTTT.

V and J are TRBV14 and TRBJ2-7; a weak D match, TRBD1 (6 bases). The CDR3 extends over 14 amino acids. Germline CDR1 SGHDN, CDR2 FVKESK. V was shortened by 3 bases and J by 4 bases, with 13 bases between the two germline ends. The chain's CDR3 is CASSQRGTLYEQYF. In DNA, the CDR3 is TGTGCCAGCAGCCAGAGGGGGACCCTATACGAGCAGTACTTC.

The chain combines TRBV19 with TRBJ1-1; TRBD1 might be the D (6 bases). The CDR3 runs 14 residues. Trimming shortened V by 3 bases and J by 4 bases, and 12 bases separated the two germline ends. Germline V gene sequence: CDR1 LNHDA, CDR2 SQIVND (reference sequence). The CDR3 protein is CASSIFQGSTEAFF. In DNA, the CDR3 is TGTGCCAGTAGTATCTTTCAGGGGTCCACTGAAGCTTTCTTT.

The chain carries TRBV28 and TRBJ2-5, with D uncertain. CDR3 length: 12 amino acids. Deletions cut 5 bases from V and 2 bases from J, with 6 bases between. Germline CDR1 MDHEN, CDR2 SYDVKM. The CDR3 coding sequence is TGTGCCAGCAGTAAGATACAAGAGACCCAGTACTTC. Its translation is CASSKIQETQYF.

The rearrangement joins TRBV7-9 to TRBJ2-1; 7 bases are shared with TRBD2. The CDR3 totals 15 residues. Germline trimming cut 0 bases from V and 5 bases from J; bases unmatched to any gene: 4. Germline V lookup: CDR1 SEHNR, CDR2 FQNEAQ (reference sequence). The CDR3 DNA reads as TGTGCCAGCAGCTTAGCCGGGACTATGAACAATGAGCAGTTCTTC. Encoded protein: CASSLAGTMNNEQFF.

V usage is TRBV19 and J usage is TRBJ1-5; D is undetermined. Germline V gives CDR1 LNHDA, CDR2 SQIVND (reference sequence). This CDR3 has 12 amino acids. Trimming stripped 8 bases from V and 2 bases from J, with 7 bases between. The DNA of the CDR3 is TGTGCCAGTGGCGGGGGCAATCAGCCCCAGCATTTT. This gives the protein CASGGGNQPQHF. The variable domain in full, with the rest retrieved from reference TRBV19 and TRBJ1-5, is DGGITQSPKYLFRKEGQNVTLSCEQNLNHDAMYWYRQDPGQGLRLIYYSQIVNDFQKGDIAEGYSVSREKKESFPLTVTSAQKNPTAFYLCASGGGNQPQHFGDGTRLSIL.

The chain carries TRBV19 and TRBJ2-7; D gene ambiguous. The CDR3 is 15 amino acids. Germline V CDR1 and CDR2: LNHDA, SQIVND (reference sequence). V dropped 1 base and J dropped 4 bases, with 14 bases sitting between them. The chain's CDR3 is CASSIGPRWGYEQYF. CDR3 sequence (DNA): TGTGCCAGTAGTATAGGTCCCCGGTGGGGTTACGAGCAGTACTTC.

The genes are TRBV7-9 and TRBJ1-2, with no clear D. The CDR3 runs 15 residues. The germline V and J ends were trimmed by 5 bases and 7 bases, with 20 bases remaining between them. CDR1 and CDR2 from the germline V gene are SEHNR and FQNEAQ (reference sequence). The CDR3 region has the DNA TGTGCCAGCAGCCCAGGCAGGCCCCTCGGGAGTGGCTACACCTTC. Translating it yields CASSPGRPLGSGYTF.

Here the CDR3 reads CASSFSGRADNEQFF. The CDR3 DNA sequence: TGTGCCAGCAGCTTTAGCGGGAGGGCGGACAATGAGCAGTTCTTC. This chain links TRBV7-9 with TRBJ2-1, with 11 nucleotides matching TRBD2. The length of the CDR3 is 15 residues. Trimming removed 3 bases from V and 5 bases from J; junction bases left unmatched: 3. The germline gives CDR1 SEHNR, CDR2 FQNEAQ (reference sequence). Full variable domain (rest looked up from reference TRBV7-9 and TRBJ2-1): DTGVSQNPRHKITKRGQNVTFRCDPISEHNRLYWYRQTLGQGPEFLTYFQNEAQLEKSRLLSDRFSAERPKGSFSTLEIQRTEQGDSAMYLCASSFSGRADNEQFFGPGTRLTVL.

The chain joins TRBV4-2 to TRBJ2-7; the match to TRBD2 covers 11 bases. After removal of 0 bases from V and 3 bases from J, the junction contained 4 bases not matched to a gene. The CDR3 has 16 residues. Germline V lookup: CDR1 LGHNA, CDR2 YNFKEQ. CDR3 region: CASSQETSGAHYEQYF. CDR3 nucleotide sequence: TGTGCCAGCAGCCAAGAGACTAGCGGGGCCCACTACGAGCAGTACTTC.

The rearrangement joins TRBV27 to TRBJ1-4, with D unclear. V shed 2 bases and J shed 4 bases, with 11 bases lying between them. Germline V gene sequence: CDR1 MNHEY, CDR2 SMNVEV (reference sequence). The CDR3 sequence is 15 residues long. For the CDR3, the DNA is TGTGCCAGCAGTTTAGGAAGGGTGTTTAATGAAAAACTGTTTTTT. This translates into CASSLGRVFNEKLFF. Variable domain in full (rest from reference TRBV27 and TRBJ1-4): EAQVTQNPRYLITVTGKKLTVTCSQNMNHEYMSWYRQDPGLGLRQIYYSMNVEVTDKGDVPEGYKVSRKEKRNFPLILESPSPNQTSLYFCASSLGRVFNEKLFFGSGTQLSVL.

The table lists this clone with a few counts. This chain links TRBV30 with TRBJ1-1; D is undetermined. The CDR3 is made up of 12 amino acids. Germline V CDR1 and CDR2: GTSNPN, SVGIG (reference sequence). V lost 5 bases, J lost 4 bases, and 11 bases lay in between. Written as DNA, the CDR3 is TGTGCCTGGGTTCGTCGTGGCACTGAAGCTTTCTTT. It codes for CAWVRRGTEAFF.

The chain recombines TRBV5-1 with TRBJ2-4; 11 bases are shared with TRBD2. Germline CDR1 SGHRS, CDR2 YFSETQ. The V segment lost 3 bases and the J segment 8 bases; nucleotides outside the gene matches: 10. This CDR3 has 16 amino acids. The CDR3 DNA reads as TGCGCCAGCAGCTCACGACTAGCGGGGTATCAAGACATTCAGTACTTC. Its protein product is CASSSRLAGYQDIQYF.

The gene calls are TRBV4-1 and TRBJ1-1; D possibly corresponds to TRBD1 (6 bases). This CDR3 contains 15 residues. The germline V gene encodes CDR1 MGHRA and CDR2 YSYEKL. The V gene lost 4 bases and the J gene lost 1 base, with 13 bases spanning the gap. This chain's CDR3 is CASSPIGGGNTEAFF. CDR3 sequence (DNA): TGCGCCAGCAGCCCCATAGGGGGAGGGAACACTGAAGCTTTCTTT.

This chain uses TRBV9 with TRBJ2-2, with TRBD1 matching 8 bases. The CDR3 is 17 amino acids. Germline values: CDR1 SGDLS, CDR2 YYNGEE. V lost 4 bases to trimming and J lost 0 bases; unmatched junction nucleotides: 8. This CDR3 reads CASSLDRGNANTGELFF. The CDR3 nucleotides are TGTGCCAGCAGCCTCGACAGGGGTAACGCGAACACCGGGGAGCTGTTTTTT.

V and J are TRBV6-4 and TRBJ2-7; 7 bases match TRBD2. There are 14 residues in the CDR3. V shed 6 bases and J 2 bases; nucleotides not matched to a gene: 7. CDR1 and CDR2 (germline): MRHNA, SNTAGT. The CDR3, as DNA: TGTGCCAGCAGCCCCGAGAGCGGGACCTACGAGCAGTACTTC. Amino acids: CASSPESGTYEQYF.

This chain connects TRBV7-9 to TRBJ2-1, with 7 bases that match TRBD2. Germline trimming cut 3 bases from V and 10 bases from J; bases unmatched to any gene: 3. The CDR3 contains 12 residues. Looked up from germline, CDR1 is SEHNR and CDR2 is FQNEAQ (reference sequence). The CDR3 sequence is CASSFMGLEQFF. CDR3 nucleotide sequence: TGTGCCAGCAGCTTTATGGGACTAGAGCAGTTCTTC.

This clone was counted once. CDR3 region: CASSLGQAVHGYTF. The CDR3 DNA reads TGTGCCAGCAGCCTTGGACAGGCCGTTCATGGCTACACCTTC. The chain links TRBV13 to TRBJ1-2; 7 bases match TRBD1. The CDR3 contains 14 residues. Trimming cost V 5 bases and J 6 bases; bases outside gene matches: 9. Per the germline V gene, CDR1 is PRHDT and CDR2 is FYEKMQ (reference sequence).

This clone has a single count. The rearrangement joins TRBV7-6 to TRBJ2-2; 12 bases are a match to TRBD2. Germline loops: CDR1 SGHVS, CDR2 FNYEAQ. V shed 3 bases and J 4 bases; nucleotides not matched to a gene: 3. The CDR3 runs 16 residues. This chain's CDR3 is CASSFGLAGSTGELFF. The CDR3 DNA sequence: TGTGCCAGCAGCTTCGGACTAGCGGGGAGCACCGGGGAGCTGTTTTTT.